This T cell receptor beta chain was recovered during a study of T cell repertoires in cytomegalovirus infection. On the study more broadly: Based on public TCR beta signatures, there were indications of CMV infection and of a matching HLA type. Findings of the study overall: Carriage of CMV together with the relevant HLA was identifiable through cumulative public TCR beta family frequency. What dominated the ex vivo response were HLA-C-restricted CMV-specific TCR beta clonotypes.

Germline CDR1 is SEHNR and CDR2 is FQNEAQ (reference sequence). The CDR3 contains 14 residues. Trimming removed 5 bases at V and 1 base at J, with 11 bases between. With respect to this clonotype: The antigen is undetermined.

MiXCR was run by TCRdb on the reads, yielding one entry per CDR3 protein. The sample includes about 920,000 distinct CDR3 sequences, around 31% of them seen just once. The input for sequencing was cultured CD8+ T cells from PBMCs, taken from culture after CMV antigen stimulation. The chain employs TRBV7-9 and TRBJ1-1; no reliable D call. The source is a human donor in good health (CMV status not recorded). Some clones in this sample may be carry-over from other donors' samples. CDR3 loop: CASSPAYGNTEAFF. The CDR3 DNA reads TGTGCCAGCAGCCCTGCCTATGGGAACACTGAAGCTTTCTTT.